The sequence of this T cell receptor beta chain was determined in a study of identical twins. TCRdb reprocessed the 5' RACE reads with MiXCR, giving one entry per CDR3 protein. The sample lists fewer than 900,000 distinct CDR3 sequences; roughly 20% were seen once. The CDR3 spans 12 residues. CDR1 and CDR2 from the germline V gene are MNHEY and SMNVEV (reference sequence). V was clipped by 3 bases and J by 10 bases; unmatched bases: 2. Study observations and caveats: For cord blood, abundant beta clonotypes had fewer insertions, unlike memory repertoires, which showed none.

About this clonotype itself: Antigen specificity is unknown.

These data also featured in a second study, about T cells expressing NK-cell markers. That study adds: The CD3+CD56-NKG2C+ fraction of a handful of donors was also led by these clonotypes.

The sequencing sample was made of PBMCs. The source is a young woman in good health. The J gene is TRBJ1-5, the V gene TRBV27, with 8 bases that match TRBD1. The CDR3: CASSFGQGPQHF. The DNA for the CDR3 is TGTGCCAGCAGTTTCGGACAGGGACCCCAGCATTTT.